Listed here are 13 T cell receptor beta chains from one sample, sequenced in a study of post-analysis software for immune sequencing data. The antigens of these receptors remain unknown. Study conclusions and caveats: Patients had higher frequencies than controls of about five TRBV segments, including TRBV5-6, TRBV5-1 and TRBV20-1.

Unique molecular identifiers were built into the TCR beta cDNA libraries. TCRdb redid the calling of the PCR reads with MiXCR, one entry per CDR3 protein. The sample contains about 820,000 distinct CDR3 sequences, 53% of which appear only once. Sequenced sample: blood. The receptors here all came from a girl aged 10 to 17 with multiple sclerosis.

CDR3 sequence: CASSLGLVQRMNTEAFF. CDR3 bases: TGTGCCAGCAGCTTAGGGTTGGTGCAGCGGATGAACACTGAAGCTTTCTTT. The chain couples TRBV7-9 to TRBJ1-1; D uncertain. Germline values: CDR1 SEHNR, CDR2 FQNEAQ (reference sequence). Trimming took 1 base from V and 0 from J, leaving 15 bases between them. There are 17 residues in the CDR3. Looking up the rest from reference TRBV7-9 and TRBJ1-1 gives the full variable domain: DTGVSQNPRHKITKRGQNVTFRCDPISEHNRLYWYRQTLGQGPEFLTYFQNEAQLEKSRLLSDRFSAERPKGSFSTLEIQRTEQGDSAMYLCASSLGLVQRMNTEAFFGQGTRLTVV.

The V call is TRBV7-6, the J call TRBJ2-5; 8 nucleotides align to TRBD1. Trimming took 1 base from V and 5 from J; bases not matched to a gene: 3. Germline-derived CDR1 and CDR2 are SGHVS and FNYEAQ. The CDR3 sequence is 14 residues long. This CDR3 reads CASSLDRGDETQYF. The DNA of the CDR3 is TGTGCCAGCAGCTTAGACAGGGGGGACGAGACCCAGTACTTC.

The chain couples TRBV11-2 to TRBJ2-1, with 9 bases fitting TRBD2. Germline loops: CDR1 SGHAT, CDR2 FQNNGV. Trimming cost V 5 bases and J 3 bases; bases outside gene matches: 11. The CDR3 spans 17 residues. CDR3 in DNA: TGTGCCAGCAGCCTGATTAGCGGGAGTAACTTCTACAATGAGCAGTTCTTC. Amino acid sequence: CASSLISGSNFYNEQFF.

This chain connects TRBV18 to TRBJ2-7; tentatively, D is TRBD1 (5 bases). CDR1 is KGHSH, CDR2 LQKENI, per germline. Trimming pared 5 bases from V and 7 bases from J, leaving 12 bases between. The CDR3 has 12 amino acids. The CDR3 DNA is TGTGCCAGCTCAGCAGCTACAGGAGAGCAGTACTTC. This sequence encodes CASSAATGEQYF.

The genes are TRBV15 and TRBJ1-1, with TRBD1 identical over 9 bases. V was clipped by 4 bases and J by 5 bases; unmatched bases: 5. This CDR3 is 14 amino acids long. CDR1 is LNHNV and CDR2 is YYDKDF in the germline V gene (reference sequence). In nucleotides, the CDR3 is TGTGCCACCAGCAAGGACAGGGGAGTAACTGAAGCTTTCTTT. It is translated as CATSKDRGVTEAFF.

This clonotype was observed a handful of times. The chain employs TRBV5-1 and TRBJ2-7; D possibly corresponds to TRBD1 (7 bases). This CDR3 has 16 residues. V dropped 4 bases and J dropped 0 bases, with 17 bases sitting between them. Germline V gives CDR1 SGHRS, CDR2 YFSETQ. The CDR3 loop reads CASSPAQGTYSYEQYF. In DNA, the CDR3 is TGCGCCAGCAGCCCAGCACAGGGGACTTACTCCTACGAGCAGTACTTC.

V and J are TRBV5-1 and TRBJ1-2; D ambiguous. V was clipped by 5 bases and J by 4 bases, with 15 bases between them. The CDR3 is made up of 14 amino acids. CDR1 is SGHRS, CDR2 YFSETQ, per germline. CDR3 DNA: TGCGCCAGCAGTTCCCGGACTGACGCCTATGGCTACACCTTC. Its protein is CASSSRTDAYGYTF.

The chain combines TRBV29-1 with TRBJ2-1; the match to TRBD1 covers 8 bases. The CDR3 covers 11 residues. Per the germline V gene, CDR1 is SQVTM and CDR2 is ANQGSEA. V shed 7 bases, J shed 9 bases, and the junction held 5 bases outside the gene matches. The CDR3 DNA is TGCAGCGGCCAAGACAGGGGTGAGCAGTTCTTC. Its translation: CSGQDRGEQFF.

V usage is TRBV20-1 and J usage is TRBJ2-7, with 9 bases matching TRBD1. The CDR3 is 18 amino acids. V lost 1 base, J lost 3 bases, and 16 bases stayed unmatched. Germline V CDR1 and CDR2: DFQATT, SNEGSKA (reference sequence). This CDR3 is CSARAGTGKIHPIYEQYF. Written as DNA, the CDR3 is TGCAGTGCTAGAGCCGGGACAGGGAAAATTCATCCGATCTACGAGCAGTACTTC.

Many counts were recorded for this clonotype. The chain is built from TRBV18 and TRBJ1-1; no reliable D call. CDR1 and CDR2 (germline): KGHSH, LQKENI. This CDR3 has 15 amino acids. Trimming shortened V by 1 base and J by 1 base, and 10 bases separated the two germline ends. The CDR3 is CASSPLGGENTEAFF. The CDR3 bases are TGTGCCAGCTCACCACTTGGCGGGGAGAACACTGAAGCTTTCTTT.

The gene calls are TRBV12-3 or TRBV12-4 and TRBJ2-5; 15 nucleotides agree with TRBD2. This CDR3 is built from 17 residues. The J segment lost 5 bases and the V segment lost 6 bases, leaving 10 bases of the junction unmatched. This chain's CDR3 is CASRSLGTSGRNETQYF. CDR3 DNA sequence: TGTGCCAGCAGGAGTTTAGGGACTAGCGGGAGGAATGAGACCCAGTACTTC.

V and J are TRBV12-5 and TRBJ1-1; D is uncertain. Trimming took off 0 bases at V and 1 base at J, with 15 bases between the two ends. The CDR3 is 17 residues long. In germline, CDR1 is LGHNT, CDR2 FRNRAP. DNA for the CDR3: TGTGCTAGTGGTTTGGTAAAAGGCACGGGCGAGAACACTGAAGCTTTCTTT. Its protein is CASGLVKGTGENTEAFF.

Only a few counts were recorded for this clonotype. The chain's CDR3 is CASSILTYEQYF. DNA for the CDR3: TGTGCCAGCTCAATCTTAACGTACGAGCAGTACTTC. The V gene is TRBV12-3 or TRBV12-4, the J gene TRBJ2-7; D remains unclear. The CDR3 consists of 12 residues. Trimming shortened V by 8 bases and J by 4 bases, and 12 bases separated the two germline ends.